This T cell receptor (beta chain) was recorded in a study of blood T cell repertoires in COVID-19. Data came from immunoSEQ multiplex PCR; TCRdb stores just in-frame clones and leaves some out. The table includes 200,000 to 250,000 clones, around 82% detected once. Participants spanned ages about 18 to 90 years and resided in 20 to 25 US areas. Material for sequencing was PBMCs or T cells enriched from blood (not recorded which). The TCR sequence derives from a middle-aged woman with acute COVID-19.

In DNA form, the CDR3 reads TGTGCCAGCAGGCCTAAAGGACAGGACCGGAACTATGGCTACACCTTC. This codes for CASRPKGQDRNYGYTF. The chain joins TRBV2 to TRBJ1-2, with 7 bases identical to TRBD1. Germline V CDR1 and CDR2: SNHLY, FYNNEI. The ends lost 6 bases at V and 2 bases at J; junction bases unmatched: 12. The CDR3 is made up of 16 amino acids.